This T cell receptor (beta chain) was obtained from a study of cytomegalovirus exposure and HLA in healthy donors. PCR involved 60 Vbeta and 13 Jbeta primers. The data were produced by immunoSEQ multiplex PCR, yet TCRdb's version contains in-frame clones alone and is incomplete. The sample shows about 82,000 clones, 70% to 85% of them seen only once. Sequencing used PBMCs. The source of this sequence is a human donor in good health.

The CDR3: CASSFGQGSTGELFF. CDR3 nucleotide sequence: TGTGCCAGCAGTTTTGGACAGGGGAGTACCGGGGAGCTGTTTTTT. The chain couples TRBV27 to TRBJ2-2; 9 bases are shared with TRBD1. CDR1 is MNHEY, CDR2 SMNVEV, per germline (reference sequence). J gave up 5 bases and V 3 bases, and 4 bases lay outside the gene matches. The CDR3 has 15 residues.